Given below is one T cell receptor (beta chain) in context. Its target is unknown. Compared with germline, one end of the junction differs, possibly owing to a read error. The data were obtained in a study of tumor and adjacent non-tumor tissue in lung cancer. For the study at large: Aged about 31 to 80 years, patients included 9 to 11 men and 4 to 6 women with stage I to III disease.

Findings and caveats of the study: In normal lung, the top 100 clones were significantly more dominant than in tumor. TCR diversity was significantly greater in tumor than normal lung tissue.

A modified ARM-PCR protocol with three rounds of nested PCR amplified TCRbeta. Each CDR3 protein gets one entry after TCRdb re-called the multiplex PCR reads with MiXCR. The sample lists approximately 110,000 distinct CDR3 sequences, more than 70% seen once, with around a third in the top ten. No cell sorting was done before RNA was extracted from the tissue. Between August and November 2014, newly diagnosed, chemotherapy-naive lung cancer patients underwent thoracic surgery in China. This CDR3 spans 15 amino acids. CDR1 is LGHNA, CDR2 YSLEER, per germline. The V call is TRBV4-3, the J call TRBJ2-5; perhaps TRBD1 as D (6 bases). Sequencing used lung tumor tissue. The sequence was obtained from a woman aged 60-75 years with non-small cell lung cancer. The CDR3 DNA follows: TGCACCAGCAGCCAAGAGACCCCAGGACAGGAGACCCAGTACTTC. Translation: CTSSQETPGQETQYF.